Listed below are T cell receptor beta chains from one sample, sequenced in a study of shared clonotypes between healthy human individuals. Profiling relied on immunoSEQ multiplex PCR, and the TCRdb table lists in-frame clones only, not all of them. The sample has around 2.1 million clones, about 92% seen once. The sequenced sample consisted of naive CD8+ T cells from PBMCs. The origin of the receptors is a man in his late teens or twenties in good health. Some clones in this sample may be carry-over from other donors' samples. Both conserved end residues are part of each CDR3. A D gene is named only where the DNA matches it firmly. Not all rows give a size; the values are once, few, many and, for expanded clones, a class.

V	size	J	D	CDR3	DNA
TRBV5-5	-	TRBJ2-7	-	CASSFGGVEYF	TGTGCCAGCAGCTTTGGAGGGGTGGAGTACTTC
TRBV7-9	-	TRBJ2-1	-	CASSLVGAPLGQFF	TGTGCCAGCAGCTTAGTTGGGGCGCCACTAGGGCAGTTCTTC
TRBV14	-	TRBJ1-1	-	CASSLRGGYTEAFF	TGTGCCAGCAGCCTCCGGGGAGGTTACACTGAAGCTTTCTTT
TRBV9	once	TRBJ2-7	TRBD1	CASSVDGQGTYEQYF	TGTGCCAGCAGCGTAGACGGACAGGGTACCTACGAGCAGTACTTC
TRBV5-1	-	TRBJ1-2	TRBD1	CASSLAWDRVSRSYGYTF	TGCGCCAGCAGCTTGGCCTGGGACAGGGTGAGTCGTTCCTATGGCTACACCTTC
TRBV12-5	-	TRBJ1-3	TRBD1	CASGLDRQGGNTIYF	TGTGCTAGTGGTTTGGACAGACAGGGTGGAAACACCATATATTTT
TRBV11-3	-	TRBJ2-7	-	CASSLTGTSYEQYF	TGTGCCAGCAGCTTAACAGGAACCTCCTACGAGCAGTACTTC
TRBV6-5	-	TRBJ1-1	-	CASFSPAVANTEAFF	TGTGCCAGCTTTTCCCCGGCGGTGGCCAACACTGAAGCTTTCTTT
TRBV4-1	once	TRBJ2-7	-	CASSQGDRTHYEQYF	TGCGCCAGCAGCCAAGGGGACCGTACTCACTACGAGCAGTACTTC
TRBV5-5	-	TRBJ1-4	-	CASSQTGYNEKLFF	TGTGCCAGCAGTCAGACAGGTTACAATGAAAAACTGTTTTTT
TRBV4-3	-	TRBJ2-1	-	CASSQGRRDRIVNEQFF	TGCGCCAGCAGCCAAGGTCGAAGGGATAGGATAGTAAATGAGCAGTTCTTC
TRBV19	-	TRBJ2-2	TRBD1	CASSYRGETGELFF	TGTGCCAGTAGTTACAGGGGAGAAACCGGGGAGCTGTTTTTT
TRBV28	-	TRBJ1-2	-	CASRTFYGYTF	TGTGCCAGCAGGACCTTCTATGGCTACACCTTC
TRBV7-2	once	TRBJ1-2	TRBD1	CASSSRQGDLYGYTF	TGTGCCAGCAGCTCAAGACAGGGGGACCTTTATGGCTACACCTTC
TRBV28	-	TRBJ2-2	-	CASSLSDSGELFF	TGTGCCAGCAGTTTATCGGACAGCGGGGAGCTGTTTTTT
TRBV4-3	-	TRBJ1-4	-	CASSQEGPPWRNEKLFF	TGCGCCAGCAGCCAAGAGGGCCCTCCCTGGCGAAATGAAAAACTGTTTTTT
TRBV9	-	TRBJ2-1	-	CASSSGQKEQFF	TGTGCCAGCAGCTCCGGACAGAAGGAGCAGTTCTTC
TRBV5-1	-	TRBJ2-3	TRBD1	CASSYRGTGRTDTQYF	TGCGCCAGCAGCTATCGCGGGACAGGGCGCACAGATACGCAGTATTTT
TRBV30	-	TRBJ2-7	-	CAWSPPQGTQYF	TGTGCCTGGAGTCCCCCCCAGGGAACGCAGTACTTC
TRBV5-4	-	TRBJ2-1	TRBD2	CASSQGLAELRNNNEQFF	TGTGCCAGCAGCCAGGGACTAGCGGAACTAAGGAACAACAATGAGCAGTTCTTC
TRBV11-2	-	TRBJ1-1	TRBD1	CASSFPNLPGQGMNTEAFF	TGTGCCAGCAGCTTTCCCAATCTCCCGGGACAGGGGATGAACACTGAAGCTTTCTTT
TRBV9	-	TRBJ2-7	-	CASSPSGVSYEQYF	TGTGCCAGCAGCCCCTCCGGGGTATCCTACGAGCAGTACTTC
TRBV27	-	TRBJ2-3	-	CASSWGADTQYF	TGTGCCAGCAGTTGGGGCGCAGATACGCAGTATTTT
TRBV19	-	TRBJ2-6	-	CASSPSGDGIASGANVLTF	TGTGCCAGTAGTCCATCGGGGGATGGTATCGCCTCTGGGGCCAACGTCCTGACTTTC
TRBV19	-	TRBJ1-5	-	CASKDLSNQPQHF	TGTGCCAGTAAAGACCTTAGCAATCAGCCCCAGCATTTT
TRBV6-5	-	TRBJ1-5	-	CASSNSKGGQPQHF	TGTGCCAGCAGTAACTCAAAGGGCGGTCAGCCCCAGCATTTT
TRBV5-3	-	TRBJ2-2	-	CARSLAGRITGELFF	TGTGCCAGAAGCTTGGCGGGACGAATCACCGGGGAGCTGTTTTTT
TRBV6-4	few	TRBJ1-2	-	CASSDGRYGYTF	TGTGCCAGCAGTGACGGCCGGTATGGCTACACCTTC